This T cell receptor (beta chain) emerged from a study of T cells in Graves' hyperthyroidism and ophthalmopathy. The study's findings and limits: Among clonotypes expanded in thyroid above 0.001, most were also found in blood. For ophthalmopathy, model prediction preceded onset by a median about 6.2 months.

The CDR3 length is 12 residues. The V end was cut by 3 bases, the J end by 5 bases, with 7 bases between. Germline-derived CDR1 and CDR2 are MDHEN and SYDVKM. TCR beta CDR3 sequences were amplified from RNA transcripts. The HTBI primer set served for first-round RT-PCR of the TCR CDR3. TCRdb ran MiXCR on the multiplex PCR reads and lists one entry per CDR3 protein. Of 490,000 or so distinct CDR3 sequences listed, 40% to 50% are singletons. Notes on this clonotype: Its antigen remains unidentified.

Diagnosis relied on clinical symptoms, serum thyroxine and TRAb, thyroid ultrasound and orbital computed tomography. This receptor was obtained from an adult woman with Graves' disease, either hyperthyroidism or ophthalmopathy (not recorded which). Sequencing input: peripheral blood or thyroid tissue (not recorded which). The genes are TRBV28 and TRBJ1-2, with D perhaps matching TRBD1 (5 bases). The CDR3 region is CASSLGRYGYTF. CDR3 coding DNA: TGTGCCAGCAGTTTGGGACGGTATGGCTACACCTTC.